The 26 T cell receptor beta chains listed next were all sequenced from one sample in a study of OX40 agonist ivuxolimab in advanced cancers. Sequencing used immunoSEQ multiplex PCR; TCRdb keeps in-frame clones, though not all of them. The data hold some 39,000 clones, with roughly 81% observed a single time. Here the sequenced sample was CD4+ or CD8+ T cells sorted from blood, taken in a trial of the OX40 agonist ivuxolimab. The receptors were gathered from an adult with an advanced solid tumor such as melanoma, head and neck, liver or kidney cancer.

The CDR3 DNA reads as TGCGCCAGCAGCCGGGACAGATCCTACGAGCAGTACTTC. Amino acids: CASSRDRSYEQYF. The chain combines TRBV4-3 with TRBJ2-7; TRBD1 aligns across 7 bases. With 4 bases clipped from V and 1 base from J, the junction kept 1 base outside the gene matches. This CDR3 comprises 13 residues. Germline V CDR1 and CDR2: LGHNA, YSLEER.

The genes are TRBV4-1 and TRBJ2-1; the match to TRBD2 covers 12 bases. Germline CDR1 reads MGHRA; CDR2 reads YSYEKL. This CDR3 comprises 14 residues. The V gene end was trimmed by 3 bases and the J gene end by 11 bases; junction bases not matched to a gene: 5. CDR3 amino acids: CASSQQGLAGKQFF. DNA of the CDR3: TGCGCCAGCAGCCAGCAAGGACTAGCGGGAAAGCAGTTCTTC.

The V gene is TRBV11-2, the J gene TRBJ2-2; D could derive from TRBD1 or TRBD2 (5 bases each). The V gene's germline CDR1 is SGHAT and CDR2 FQNNGV. V shed 5 bases and J shed 1 base, with 17 bases lying between them. This CDR3 is built from 17 residues. CDR3 DNA sequence: TGTGCCAGCAGCCGAGAGGGGCGGTCGAGGAACACCGGGGAGCTGTTTTTT. Protein: CASSREGRSRNTGELFF.

This clone was counted a few times. The J gene is TRBJ1-2, the V gene TRBV5-1; D might be TRBD1 (6 bases). The germline V and J ends were trimmed by 0 bases and 8 bases, with 11 bases remaining between them. The CDR3 runs to 13 residues. Germline V CDR1 and CDR2: SGHRS, YFSETQ. CDR3 sequence reads: CASSLGGAQGYTF. The CDR3, as DNA: TGCGCCAGCAGCTTGGGGGGGGCGCAGGGCTACACCTTC.

There are a few counts of this clone. The chain recombines TRBV7-9 with TRBJ2-5; possibly TRBD2 for D (6 bases). Germline V lookup: CDR1 SEHNR, CDR2 FQNEAQ (reference sequence). V lost 3 bases to trimming and J lost 2 bases, with 7 bases between them. CDR3 length: 13 amino acids. The CDR3 reads CASSFGGQETQYF. DNA of the CDR3: TGTGCCAGCAGCTTCGGAGGGCAAGAGACCCAGTACTTC.

V is TRBV28 and J is TRBJ1-6; D unclear. CDR3 length: 15 residues. The V and J ends lost 6 bases and 11 bases respectively, with 20 bases between them. Germline V gives CDR1 MDHEN, CDR2 SYDVKM. The DNA for the CDR3 is TGTGCCAGCAGAGTCGGACCGCCCGGACGGCCACCCCTCCACTTT. Translating gives CASRVGPPGRPPLHF.

V gene TRBV5-1 combines with J gene TRBJ1-4; D may be TRBD1 (6 bases). This CDR3 comprises 13 residues. V was clipped by 4 bases and J by 7 bases, with 11 bases between them. CDR1 is SGHRS and CDR2 is YFSETQ in the germline V gene. The CDR3 sequence: CASSPTGFEKLFF. In DNA form, the CDR3 reads TGCGCCAGCAGCCCGACAGGATTTGAAAAACTGTTTTTT.

This chain joins TRBV11-2 and TRBJ1-2; tentatively, D is TRBD1 (6 bases). CDR3 length: 13 amino acids. The ends were cut back, 1 base at V and 5 bases at J, with 8 bases in the middle. Germline V lookup: CDR1 SGHAT, CDR2 FQNNGV. The DNA of the CDR3 is TGTGCCAGCAGCTTAGCTCAGGGGTATGGCTACACCTTC. As protein: CASSLAQGYGYTF.

The chain carries TRBV5-1 and TRBJ1-4, with D hard to call. V lost 1 base and J 0 bases, leaving 4 bases between the germline ends. The CDR3 is 14 residues long. Germline CDR1 is SGHRS and CDR2 is YFSETQ. The CDR3 region is CASSLTATNEKLFF. CDR3 coding DNA: TGCGCCAGCAGCTTGACGGCAACTAATGAAAAACTGTTTTTT.

There are a few counts of this clone. The chain uses TRBV13 and TRBJ2-2, with 10 bases identical to TRBD1. The germline gives CDR1 PRHDT, CDR2 FYEKMQ (reference sequence). The ends lost 5 bases at V and 5 bases at J; junction bases unmatched: 5. The CDR3 is 15 residues long. CDR3 amino acids: CASSQDRGRTGELFF. In DNA, the CDR3 is TGTGCCAGCAGCCAAGACAGGGGGCGGACCGGGGAGCTGTTTTTT.

This clone was detected only once. The chain joins TRBV7-3 to TRBJ1-2; weak D call: TRBD1 (5 bases). Trimming stripped 5 bases from V and 7 bases from J, with 17 bases between. This CDR3 comprises 14 residues. CDR1 is SGHTA, CDR2 FQGTGA, per germline. CDR3 residues: CASSPHGQGGGYTF. The CDR3 DNA follows: TGTGCCAGCAGCCCACACGGTCAGGGAGGTGGCTACACCTTC.

The V and J genes are TRBV5-6 and TRBJ2-3; the D gene is possibly TRBD2 (5 bases). Germline V CDR1 and CDR2: SGHDT, YYEEEE. Deletions cut 0 bases from V and 0 bases from J, with 8 bases between. This CDR3 is 15 amino acids long. CDR3 sequence: CASSLAGMSTDTQYF. CDR3 DNA: TGTGCCAGCAGCTTGGCGGGGATGAGCACAGATACGCAGTATTTT.

The rearrangement links TRBV5-8 to TRBJ2-1, with 8 positions matching TRBD2. This CDR3 comprises 15 residues. Germline lookup yields CDR1 SGHTS and CDR2 YDEGEE. V shed 0 bases and J 8 bases; nucleotides not matched to a gene: 7. CDR3 in DNA: TGTGCCAGCAGCTTGGAACTAGCGGTGTATTATGAGCAGTTCTTC. Protein: CASSLELAVYYEQFF.

The gene calls are TRBV5-1 and TRBJ1-1; no reliable D call. V dropped 2 bases and J dropped 2 bases, with 4 bases sitting between them. CDR3 length: 12 amino acids. Germline assignment: CDR1 SGHRS and CDR2 YFSETQ. CDR3 bases: TGCGCCAGCAGCTTAATAAACACTGAAGCTTTCTTT. This sequence encodes CASSLINTEAFF.

V and J are TRBV27 and TRBJ2-5; 9 nucleotides line up with TRBD2. V was pared by 5 bases and J by 5 bases, with 9 bases of the junction left unmatched. The CDR3 length is 15 residues. CDR1 is MNHEY, CDR2 SMNVEV, per germline (reference sequence). The CDR3 protein is CASSGLSSGKETQYF. DNA of the CDR3: TGTGCCAGCAGTGGACTTTCTAGCGGGAAGGAGACCCAGTACTTC.

This chain uses TRBV6-5 with TRBJ1-4, with D hard to call. The germline V gene has CDR1 MNHEY and CDR2 SVGAGI. The CDR3 runs to 14 residues. Trimming took off 2 bases at V and 5 bases at J, with 9 bases between the two ends. The CDR3 nucleotides read TGTGCCAGCAGTTACCAGCCGGGGAATGAAAAACTGTTTTTT. Protein sequence: CASSYQPGNEKLFF.

V and J are TRBV5-6 and TRBJ2-5; D gene unclear. From germline, CDR1 is SGHDT and CDR2 YYEEEE. Trimming pared 5 bases from V and 7 bases from J, leaving 12 bases between. The CDR3 sequence is 12 residues long. The CDR3 spells CASSWPGGTQYF. DNA for the CDR3: TGTGCCAGCAGTTGGCCAGGTGGGACCCAGTACTTC. The variable domain in full, completed from reference TRBV5-6 and TRBJ2-5, reads DAGVTQSPTHLIKTRGQQVTLRCSPKSGHDTVSWYQQALGQGPQFIFQYYEEEERQRGNFPDRFSGHQFPNYSSELNVNALLLGDSALYLCASSWPGGTQYFGPGTRLLVL.

The V gene is TRBV28, the J gene TRBJ2-1; 11 nucleotides agree with TRBD2. This CDR3 spans 16 amino acids. Germline V CDR1 and CDR2: MDHEN, SYDVKM. V gave up 3 bases and J gave up 6 bases; unmatched junction bases: 7. The CDR3 DNA sequence: TGTGCCAGCAGTTTCTTAACTAGCGGGGGACTCAATGAGCAGTTCTTC. It specifies CASSFLTSGGLNEQFF.

The CDR3 protein is CASMGTRRLNYGYTF. CDR3 nucleotide sequence: TGTGCCAGCATGGGTACCCGTAGACTCAACTATGGCTACACCTTC. J is TRBJ1-2 and V is TRBV6-1; D not certain. Trimming left V 7 bases short and J 2 bases short, with 17 bases between. The V gene's germline CDR1 is MNHNS and CDR2 SASEGT. The CDR3 is 15 residues long.

The CDR3 nucleotides are TGTGCCAGCTCACCCGGGACAGGGAATGAAAAACTGTTTTTT. Translation: CASSPGTGNEKLFF. The rearrangement links TRBV18 to TRBJ1-4; 9 bases align to TRBD1. With 3 bases clipped from V and 5 bases from J, the junction kept 1 base outside the gene matches. This CDR3 region has 14 residues. Germline CDR1 and CDR2: KGHSH and LQKENI.

The rearrangement joins TRBV19 to TRBJ2-3; D is tentatively TRBD1 or TRBD2 (6 bases each). Germline CDR1 and CDR2: LNHDA and SQIVND (reference sequence). V was clipped by 3 bases and J by 4 bases, with 14 bases between them. The length of the CDR3 is 15 residues. Written as DNA, the CDR3 is TGTGCCAGTAGTATGTTCCGGGGGCAGGCAGATACGCAGTATTTT. Protein: CASSMFRGQADTQYF.

This clone is medium-sized (0.01 to 0.1%) within its sample. This chain links TRBV6-5 with TRBJ2-7, with D possibly called TRBD1 or TRBD2 (5 bases each). The CDR3 sequence is 15 residues long. Germline V lookup: CDR1 MNHEY, CDR2 SVGAGI. V lost 6 bases and J lost 0, with 15 bases in between. The DNA of the CDR3 is TGTGCCAGCAGCCGGGGACGGATGAACTCCTACGAGCAGTACTTC. Protein: CASSRGRMNSYEQYF.

This clone appeared a few times. The J gene is TRBJ2-3, the V gene TRBV6-5; 8 positions match TRBD1. CDR1 MNHEY and CDR2 SVGAGI come from the germline V gene. This CDR3 region has 15 residues. The J segment lost 4 bases and the V segment lost 6 bases, leaving 9 bases of the junction unmatched. CDR3 sequence: CASRAGTGRADTQYF. CDR3 DNA: TGTGCCAGCAGAGCCGGGACAGGACGTGCAGATACGCAGTATTTT.

The chain combines TRBV6-6 with TRBJ1-6; D possibly corresponds to TRBD1 (6 bases). Germline values: CDR1 MNHNY, CDR2 SVGAGI (reference sequence). Trimming removed 4 bases from V and 10 bases from J, with 14 bases in between. This CDR3 has 14 amino acids. Here the CDR3 DNA reads TGTGCCAGCAGTTTCCGACAGGAATACTCACCCCTCCACTTT. It yields the protein CASSFRQEYSPLHF.

The V gene is TRBV10-3, the J gene TRBJ2-4, with 8 bases lining up with TRBD2. CDR1 is ENHRY and CDR2 is SYGVKD in the germline V gene. V dropped 3 bases and J dropped 3; count of bases not matched to a gene: 4. The CDR3 is 15 amino acids. CDR3 coding DNA: TGTGCCATCAGTGATGGCGGGACTAGCAAAAACATTCAGTACTTC. This translates into CAISDGGTSKNIQYF.

The chain uses TRBV5-4 and TRBJ2-1; D is ambiguous. Between the trimmed V and J ends, which lost 0 bases and 5 bases, there was a span of 9 bases. This CDR3 contains 14 residues. The V gene's germline CDR1 is SGHNT and CDR2 YYREEE (reference sequence). In DNA, the CDR3 is TGTGCCAGCAGCTTGGCGGTGCGGCACAATGAGCAGTTCTTC. It encodes CASSLAVRHNEQFF.